The TCR beta chain under discussion was sequenced for a study of spatial heterogeneity in lung cancer (dated by TCRdb to the late 2010s). Describing the broader study: More beta-chain than alpha-chain transcripts were consistently detected, likely reflecting higher beta-chain transcript abundance. In the raw uncorrected reads, each unique combination of TCR and UMI appeared on average more than ten times. At surgery, both alpha and beta chains were TCR-sequenced in more than 200 tumor regions, 63 to 65 matched nontumor lung samples and some 58 PBMC samples. The study linked features of the TCR repertoire to counts of nonsynonymous mutations, which were determined by whole-exome sequencing of tumor tissue. TCR alpha and beta repertoires were quantitatively compared across multiple tumor regions, matched nontumor lung and blood in non-small cell lung cancer.

The V end loses 5 bases and the J end loses 6 bases, and a stretch of 22 bases separates them. The CDR3 sequence holds 16 residues, the cysteine and phenylalanine included. The kept DNA is CDR3 alone, 48 bases in frame from the first base. From a lookup of the germline V gene, CDR1 and CDR2 are SGHTA and FQGNSA. Results the study describes overall, beyond this receptor: Confirming at a functional level the hypothesis that regional TCRs recognize regional mutations was considered to require additional single-cell paired TCR alpha and beta sequencing. Ubiquitous expanded tumor TCRs were found in blood more often at tumor resection than at routine follow-up.

The time point label here, explained by the study, means: sample taken at primary tumor resection. Without any cell sorting, TCR sequencing was performed on whole RNA extracted either from tumor and nontumor lung tissue or from cryopreserved PBMC samples. Samples were obtained from around 72 patients with early-stage, untreated non-small cell lung cancer from the lung TRACERx cohort. Only patients for whom sufficient RNA was available from at least two tumor regions were selected for TCR sequencing. This clonotype was recorded many times. The target of this receptor is not known. Per-base quality was not reported, and no clone a single base away is much larger than it. Library method: 5' RACE. Data came from a NextSeq 500. The TCR library protocol attached a unique molecular identifier to each TCR cDNA molecule to allow correction of PCR and sequencing errors. From the authors' description of their analysis: Decombinator tools were used for TCR identification, UMI-based error correction and CDR3 extraction. Expanded TCRs were defined as those above a frequency of 2 per 1,000, corresponding to the top 1% of the tumor frequency distribution. Rényi diversity was computed with the R vegan package after subsampling each repertoire 100 times to 5,000 TCRs. CDR3 similarity networks were constructed using string-kernel similarity of amino acid triplets, with links drawn between CDR3s whose pairwise similarity was above 0.82. TCRdb trimmed public reads at Q25 via fastp, called clones via MiXCR and kept in-frame beta chains. Rows matching on CDR3 protein sequence are summarized as one entry with the most common DNA and genes. Clone size and V and J calls follow TCRdb, not the original study. For this sample there are 25,000 to 30,000 distinct CDR3 sequences; roughly 12% appear just once. Approximately 25% of the sample lies in the top ten.

This material consisted of PBMCs, taken at surgery. The receptor comes from a female donor with early-stage non-small cell lung cancer. The chain uses TRBV7-2 and TRBJ1-1, and perhaps TRBD1 as D gene, on 6 matching bases. The nucleotide sequence reads TGTGCCAGCAGCCGCCCAGCGAGGGGGGTTGGGCCTGAAGCTTTCTTT. Its protein is CASSRPARGVGPEAFF.